One and the same sample provided the 28 T cell receptor beta chains below, sequenced in a study of T cells in Graves' hyperthyroidism and ophthalmopathy. From RNA transcripts, TCR beta CDR3 regions were amplified. The TCR CDR3 first-round RT-PCR relied on the HTBI primer set. One entry per CDR3 protein, called by TCRdb with MiXCR from the multiplex PCR reads. The table has around 690,000 distinct CDR3 sequences, 17% seen once. The sample comprised blood. The receptor set was obtained from a man aged 50 or older with Graves' hyperthyroidism.

As to this clonotype: The junction departs from germline at one end; a sequencing error may be responsible. This chain links TRBV3-1 with TRBJ2-1; D call uncertain. Looked up from germline, CDR1 is LGHDT and CDR2 is YNNKEL (reference sequence). This CDR3 spans 12 amino acids. This CDR3 reads CASSLNFNGQFF. The DNA of the CDR3 is TGTGCCAGCAGCCTGAACTTTAATGGGCAGTTCTTC.

This clonotype occurred many times. V and J are TRBV19 and TRBJ2-4; 7 bases are shared with TRBD2. The length of the CDR3 is 13 residues. The germline V gene encodes CDR1 LNHDA and CDR2 SQIVND (reference sequence). Germline trimming cut 6 bases from V and 5 bases from J; bases unmatched to any gene: 4. The CDR3 reads CASRASGENIQYF. In nucleotides, the CDR3 is TGTGCCAGTAGAGCGAGCGGGGAAAACATTCAGTACTTC.

The CDR3 DNA reads TGCAGTGCTAGAGATGGGCCAACTAATGAAAAACTGTTTTTT. This gives the protein CSARDGPTNEKLFF. V and J are TRBV20-1 and TRBJ1-4; the D is unclear. The length of the CDR3 is 14 residues. Deletions cut 0 bases from V and 0 bases from J, with 5 bases between. Germline CDR1 is DFQATT and CDR2 is SNEGSKA (reference sequence).

The chain combines TRBV19 with TRBJ2-3; TRBD2 might be the D (5 bases). The CDR3 runs 12 residues. Looked up from germline, CDR1 is LNHDA and CDR2 is SQIVND (reference sequence). Trimming left V 6 bases short and J 5 bases short, with 9 bases between. CDR3 sequence (DNA): TGTGCCAGTAGGCGGGCCGGAGATACGCAGTATTTT. It yields the protein CASRRAGDTQYF.

This clonotype came up many times. J is TRBJ1-5 and V is TRBV24-1, with TRBD1 as a possible D gene (6 bases). Per germline, CDR1 KGHDR and CDR2 SFDVKD. V lost 4 bases to trimming and J lost 1 base, with 10 bases between them. CDR3 size: 15 residues. CDR3 nucleotides: TGTGCCACCAGTGAAGCCGGGACAAGCAATCAGCCCCAGCATTTT. Encoded protein: CATSEAGTSNQPQHF.

This chain uses TRBV5-1 with TRBJ1-3; D is unclear. The CDR3 has 15 amino acids. Deletions cut 3 bases from V and 0 bases from J, with 10 bases between. Germline V gives CDR1 SGHRS, CDR2 YFSETQ. The CDR3 is CASSYDSISGNTIYF. For the CDR3, the DNA is TGCGCCAGCAGCTACGACTCCATCTCTGGAAACACCATATATTTT.

In this sample, this clonotype turned up many times. Germline is not matched at one junction end, which may reflect a read error. This chain uses TRBV5-1 with TRBJ2-3; 11 bases are shared with TRBD2. The CDR3 covers 16 residues. Germline CDR1 reads SGHRS; CDR2 reads YFSETQ. Here the CDR3 reads CASSLRTSGSTDTQYF. The CDR3 bases are TGTGCCAGCAGCCTTCGGACTAGCGGGAGCACAGATACGCAGTATTTT.

This rearrangement joins TRBV11-2 to TRBJ2-3, with TRBD2 identical over 10 bases. Germline-derived CDR1 and CDR2 are SGHAT and FQNNGV. The CDR3 covers 18 residues. Losses at the gene ends were 4 bases for V and 5 bases for J; bases not matched to a gene: 15. CDR3 loop: CASSSLAGGSSSGDTQYF. CDR3 nucleotide sequence: TGTGCCAGCAGCTCTTTAGCGGGAGGCTCATCCTCAGGAGATACGCAGTATTTT. The full variable domain, completed using reference TRBV11-2 and TRBJ2-3, is EAGVAQSPRYKIIEKRQSVAFWCNPISGHATLYWYQQILGQGPKLLIQFQNNGVVDDSQLPKDRFSAERLKGVDSTLKIQPAKLEDSAVYLCASSSLAGGSSSGDTQYFGPGTRLTVL.

The sample holds many counts of this clonotype. This sequence joins TRBV10-3 and TRBJ2-7; 10 positions agree with TRBD1. V shed 8 bases and J 5 bases; nucleotides not matched to a gene: 6. Looked up from germline, CDR1 is ENHRY and CDR2 is SYGVKD. The CDR3 runs 13 residues. CDR3 amino acids: CAIGGTGVDEQYF. Here the CDR3 DNA reads TGTGCCATCGGCGGGACAGGGGTCGACGAGCAGTACTTC.

This chain links TRBV9 with TRBJ2-1; the D is unclear. This CDR3 comprises 15 residues. From germline, CDR1 is SGDLS and CDR2 YYNGEE. V was trimmed by 0 bases and J by 5 bases, leaving 12 bases between them. The CDR3 sequence is CASSVDLGPHNEQFF. DNA of the CDR3: TGTGCCAGCAGCGTAGATCTGGGTCCCCACAATGAGCAGTTCTTC.

The gene calls are TRBV4-3 and TRBJ2-1, with a possible D match to TRBD2 (5 bases). Trimming removed 3 bases from V and 6 bases from J, with 9 bases in between. CDR1 and CDR2 from the germline V gene are LGHNA and YSLEER. There are 13 residues in the CDR3. The CDR3 region has the DNA TGCGCCAGCAGCCATACTAGTGGCAATGAGCAGTTCTTC. This gives the protein CASSHTSGNEQFF.

The chain combines TRBV6-2 or TRBV6-3 with TRBJ2-1; D is ambiguous. Germline CDR1 reads MNHEY; CDR2 reads SVGEGT. There are 15 residues in the CDR3. The V end was cut by 2 bases, the J end by 0 bases, with 8 bases between. CDR3 sequence reads: CASSYAPTSYNEQFF. In DNA form, the CDR3 reads TGTGCCAGCAGTTACGCCCCTACCTCCTACAATGAGCAGTTCTTC.

This clonotype showed up many times. This chain links TRBV10-3 with TRBJ2-5; D unclear. The CDR3 covers 14 residues. The ends were cut back, 4 bases at V and 2 bases at J, with 11 bases in the middle. Germline CDR1 ENHRY, CDR2 SYGVKD. In DNA, the CDR3 is TGTGCCATCAGTGTAGACGGCCCACAAGAGACCCAGTACTTC. Protein product: CAISVDGPQETQYF.

This clonotype came up many times. This chain links TRBV2 with TRBJ1-1; the D gene is possibly TRBD1 (5 bases). The CDR3 is made up of 13 amino acids. The V end lost 6 bases, the J end lost 6 bases, and 14 bases lay between the germline ends. Germline-derived CDR1 and CDR2 are SNHLY and FYNNEI. For the CDR3, the DNA is TGTGCCAGCAGGGCAGGGATGTTCGCTGAAGCTTTCTTT. As protein: CASRAGMFAEAFF.

In this sample, this clonotype turned up many times. The J gene is TRBJ2-2, the V gene TRBV6-1; the D gene is possibly TRBD1 (5 bases). Trimming pared 2 bases from V and 2 bases from J, leaving 12 bases between. The germline gives CDR1 MNHNS, CDR2 SASEGT. This CDR3 contains 16 residues. The CDR3 loop is CASSEKGALNTGELFF. CDR3 coding DNA: TGTGCCAGCAGTGAAAAAGGGGCCCTTAACACCGGGGAGCTGTTTTTT.

The genes are TRBV13 and TRBJ2-7, with D possibly TRBD2 on 5 matching bases. V was clipped by 4 bases and J by 4 bases, with 17 bases between them. Germline CDR1 and CDR2: PRHDT and FYEKMQ (reference sequence). The CDR3 sequence is 15 residues long. The CDR3 DNA sequence: TGTGCCAGCAGCTCCGACCGACTGGGGAGATACGAGCAGTACTTC. Protein: CASSSDRLGRYEQYF.

The rearrangement uses TRBV19 and TRBJ1-1, with D unresolved. There are 13 residues in the CDR3. V lost 8 bases, J lost 1 base, and 11 bases lay in between. Germline loops: CDR1 LNHDA, CDR2 SQIVND (reference sequence). The CDR3 coding sequence is TGTGCCAGTGGGGAAACGAGGAACACTGAAGCTTTCTTT. This encodes CASGETRNTEAFF.

This clonotype was picked up a small number of times. The CDR3 region is CASSRQGDSPLHF. CDR3 sequence (DNA): TGTGCCAGCAGTAGACAGGGAGATTCACCCCTCCACTTT. The rearrangement links TRBV12-3 or TRBV12-4 to TRBJ1-6; 7 nucleotides agree with TRBD1. With 5 bases clipped from V and 8 bases from J, the junction kept 3 bases outside the gene matches. This CDR3 is built from 13 residues.

The chain couples TRBV2 to TRBJ2-7; D gene ambiguous. The germline V gene encodes CDR1 SNHLY and CDR2 FYNNEI. The CDR3 sequence is 14 residues long. V lost 2 bases, J lost 0 bases, and 8 bases lay in between. CDR3 in DNA: TGTGCCAGCAGTGAACGGCAGGCCTCCTACGAGCAGTACTTC. It translates to CASSERQASYEQYF.

A word on this clonotype: Given a much more abundant clone one base away, this may be a read error. The gene calls are TRBV30 and TRBJ1-2; maybe TRBD1 (6 bases). The CDR3 is 12 amino acids. The germline CDR1 and CDR2 sequences are GTSNPN and SVGIG (reference sequence). V gave up 5 bases and J gave up 4 bases, with 11 bases separating them. CDR3: CAWCDRPYGYTF. CDR3 sequence (DNA): TGTGCCTGGTGTGACAGGCCCTATGGCTACACCTTC.

This clonotype showed up many times. In DNA form, the CDR3 reads TGTGCCTGGAGCCGGACAGGGGGCGTCACTGAAGCTTTCTTT. Translation gives CAWSRTGGVTEAFF. The V call is TRBV30, the J call TRBJ1-1, with 11 bases identical to TRBD1. From germline, CDR1 is GTSNPN and CDR2 SVGIG (reference sequence). V gave up 3 bases and J gave up 4 bases; unmatched junction bases: 4. This CDR3 has 14 residues.

This clonotype was recorded many times. The CDR3 protein is CASSYSGQMAFF. The CDR3 region has the DNA TGTGCCAGCAGTTACTCCGGACAGATGGCTTTCTTT. The rearrangement uses TRBV6-5 and TRBJ1-1, with D tentatively TRBD1 (6 bases). There are 12 residues in the CDR3. Germline V gene data show CDR1 as MNHEY and CDR2 as SVGAGI. V was cut by 0 bases and J by 11 bases, with 10 bases left in between.

This clonotype has a count of ten or more. This chain joins TRBV5-1 and TRBJ1-1; D is ambiguous. The CDR3 runs 15 residues. CDR1 SGHRS and CDR2 YFSETQ come from the germline V gene. Trimming took 4 bases from V and 0 from J, leaving 13 bases between them. Here the CDR3 reads CASSENTGLNTEAFF. CDR3 nucleotide sequence: TGCGCCAGCAGCGAGAATACCGGGTTGAACACTGAAGCTTTCTTT.

This clonotype was detected many times. CDR3 sequence (DNA): TGTGCCAGCTCCGGCGCGACAGGGGCAAATCAGCCCCAGCATTTT. It is translated as CASSGATGANQPQHF. V usage is TRBV2 and J usage is TRBJ1-5; TRBD1 agrees at 8 bases. CDR1 and CDR2 (germline): SNHLY, FYNNEI. This CDR3 contains 15 residues. Losses at the gene ends were 8 bases for V and 4 bases for J; bases not matched to a gene: 10.

In its sample, this clonotype was seen a few times. The chain carries TRBV18 and TRBJ2-1; 7 bases line up with TRBD1. The trim removed 3 bases at V and 1 base at J, leaving 3 bases unmatched. Germline V gene sequence: CDR1 KGHSH, CDR2 LQKENI. The CDR3 totals 15 residues. The CDR3 sequence: CASSPPGQSYNEQFF. The DNA of the CDR3 is TGTGCCAGCTCACCTCCGGGACAGTCCTACAATGAGCAGTTCTTC.

The CDR3 sequence: CASSRGGNNQPQHF. CDR3 coding DNA: TGTGCCAGCAGTCGTGGGGGGAACAATCAGCCCCAGCATTTT. The V call is TRBV28, the J call TRBJ1-5; perhaps TRBD1 as D (5 bases). V shed 5 bases and J shed 3 bases, with 11 bases lying between them. Germline V gene data show CDR1 as MDHEN and CDR2 as SYDVKM. The CDR3 loop spans 14 amino acids.

This clonotype was seen many times. The V and J genes are TRBV11-2 and TRBJ2-5; 8 bases match TRBD1. V shed 1 base and J 5 bases; nucleotides not matched to a gene: 9. CDR1 is SGHAT and CDR2 is FQNNGV in the germline V gene. The CDR3 totals 16 residues. This chain's CDR3 is CASSLAGQVTGETQYF. CDR3 nucleotides: TGTGCCAGCAGCTTAGCGGGACAGGTCACAGGGGAGACCCAGTACTTC.

This clonotype showed up just a few times. V usage is TRBV7-3 and J usage is TRBJ2-4; D might be TRBD1 (6 bases). The CDR3 has 15 residues. With 0 bases removed from V and 8 bases from J, the gap between germline ends came to 14 bases. The germline gives CDR1 SGHTA, CDR2 FQGTGA. The CDR3 nucleotides are TGTGCCAGCAGCTTAACGCGGGCAGGGGTGTACATTCAGTACTTC. Translating gives CASSLTRAGVYIQYF.